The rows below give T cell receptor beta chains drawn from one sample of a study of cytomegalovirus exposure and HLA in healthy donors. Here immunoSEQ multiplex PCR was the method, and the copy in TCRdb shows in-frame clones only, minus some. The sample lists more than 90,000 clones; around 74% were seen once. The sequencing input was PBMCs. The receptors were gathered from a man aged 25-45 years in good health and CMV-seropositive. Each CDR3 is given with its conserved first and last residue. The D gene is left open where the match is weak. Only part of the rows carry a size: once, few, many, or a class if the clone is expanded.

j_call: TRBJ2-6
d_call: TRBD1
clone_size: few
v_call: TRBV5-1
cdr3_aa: CASFAGGSGANVLTF
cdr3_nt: TGCGCCAGCTTCGCAGGGGGTTCTGGGGCCAACGTCCTGACTTTC

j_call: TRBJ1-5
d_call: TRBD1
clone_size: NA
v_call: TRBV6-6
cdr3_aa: CASRPGTGVRPQHF
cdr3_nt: TGTGCCAGCAGACCCGGGACAGGGGTGAGGCCCCAGCATTTT

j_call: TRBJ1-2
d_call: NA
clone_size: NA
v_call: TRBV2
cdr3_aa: CASSGDSHYGYTF
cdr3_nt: TGTGCCAGCAGTGGAGACAGTCACTATGGCTACACCTTC

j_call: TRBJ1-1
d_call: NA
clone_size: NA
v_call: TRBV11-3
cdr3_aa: CASSLFRNTEAFF
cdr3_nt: TGTGCCAGCAGCTTATTTAGGAACACTGAAGCTTTCTTT

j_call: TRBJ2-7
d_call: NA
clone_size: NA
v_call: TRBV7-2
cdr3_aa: CASSLVGSSYEQYF
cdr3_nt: TGTGCCAGCAGCTTAGTGGGGAGCTCCTACGAGCAGTACTTC

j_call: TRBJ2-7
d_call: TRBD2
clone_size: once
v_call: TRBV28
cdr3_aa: CASTSEGGPAGGGEQYF
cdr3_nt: TGTGCCAGCACCTCCGAGGGCGGCCCAGCGGGGGGCGGGGAGCAGTACTTC

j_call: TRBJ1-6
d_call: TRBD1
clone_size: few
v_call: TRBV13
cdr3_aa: CASSLGQGAGSPLHF
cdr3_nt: TGTGCCAGCAGCTTAGGACAGGGGGCGGGTTCACCCCTCCACTTT

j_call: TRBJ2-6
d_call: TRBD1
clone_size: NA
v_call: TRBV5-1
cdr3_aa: CASSSVRQGTFGGANVLTF
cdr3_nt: TGCGCCAGCAGCTCCGTCCGACAGGGGACCTTTGGGGGGGCCAACGTCCTGACTTTC

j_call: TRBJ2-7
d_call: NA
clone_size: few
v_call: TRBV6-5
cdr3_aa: CASSYCVRASSYEQYF
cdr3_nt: TGTGCCAGCAGTTACTGCGTCAGGGCGTCATCCTACGAGCAGTACTTC

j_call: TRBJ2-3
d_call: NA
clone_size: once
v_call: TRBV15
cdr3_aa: CATDPGTSTDTQYF
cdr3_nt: TGTGCCACGGACCCGGGAACTAGCACAGATACGCAGTATTTT

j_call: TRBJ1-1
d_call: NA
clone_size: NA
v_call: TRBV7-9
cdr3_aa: CSSSVDREEAFF
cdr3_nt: TGTTCCAGCAGCGTGGACAGAGAAGAAGCTTTCTTT

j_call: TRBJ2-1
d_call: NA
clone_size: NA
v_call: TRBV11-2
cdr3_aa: CASSATSGDEQFF
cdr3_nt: TGTGCCAGCAGCGCAACTAGTGGGGATGAGCAGTTCTTC

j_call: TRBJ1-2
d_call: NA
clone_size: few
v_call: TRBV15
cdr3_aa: CATSRDSGRLWGYTF
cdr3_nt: TGTGCCACCAGCAGAGACTCTGGCAGGCTCTGGGGCTACACCTTC

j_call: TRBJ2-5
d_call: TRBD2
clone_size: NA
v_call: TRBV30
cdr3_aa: CALGAASWLAGGPETQYF
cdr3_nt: TGTGCCCTGGGGGCAGCTAGCTGGTTAGCGGGGGGGCCAGAGACCCAGTACTTC

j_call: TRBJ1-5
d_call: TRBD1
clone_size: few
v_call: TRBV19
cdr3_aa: CASSIALTGGQPQHF
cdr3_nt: TGTGCCAGTAGTATAGCCCTGACAGGGGGCCAGCCCCAGCATTTT

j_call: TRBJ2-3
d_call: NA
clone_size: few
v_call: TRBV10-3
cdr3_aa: CAIKGGVSTDTQYF
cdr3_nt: TGTGCCATCAAAGGCGGGGTTAGCACAGATACGCAGTATTTT

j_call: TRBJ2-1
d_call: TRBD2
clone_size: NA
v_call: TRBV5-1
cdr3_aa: CASSLGATSGDIRASNEQFF
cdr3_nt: TGCGCCAGCAGCTTGGGGGCGACTAGCGGGGATATTAGGGCCTCCAATGAGCAGTTCTTC

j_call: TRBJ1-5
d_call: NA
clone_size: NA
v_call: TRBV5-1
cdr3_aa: CASSLNAGLGQPQHF
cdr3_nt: TGCGCCAGCAGCTTGAACGCGGGATTGGGACAGCCCCAGCATTTT

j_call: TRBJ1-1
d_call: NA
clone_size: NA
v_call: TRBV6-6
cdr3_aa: CASGAGMNTEAFF
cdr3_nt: TGTGCCAGCGGGGCGGGAATGAACACTGAAGCTTTCTTT

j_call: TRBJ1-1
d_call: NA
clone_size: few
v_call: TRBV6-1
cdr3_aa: CASATLGAEAFF
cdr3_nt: TGTGCCAGCGCTACTCTAGGGGCTGAAGCTTTCTTT

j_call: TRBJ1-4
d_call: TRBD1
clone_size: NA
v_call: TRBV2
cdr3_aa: CASSSDRGATNEKLFF
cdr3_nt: TGTGCCAGCAGCTCGGACAGGGGAGCAACTAATGAAAAACTGTTTTTT

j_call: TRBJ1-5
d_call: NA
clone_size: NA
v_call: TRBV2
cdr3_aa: CASSATRQGNQPQHF
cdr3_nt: TGTGCCAGCAGTGCCACGAGACAGGGCAATCAGCCCCAGCATTTT

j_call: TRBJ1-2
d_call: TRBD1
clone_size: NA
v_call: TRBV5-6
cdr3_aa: CASSLQGTGYTF
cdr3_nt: TGTGCCAGCAGCTTACAGGGGACCGGCTACACCTTC

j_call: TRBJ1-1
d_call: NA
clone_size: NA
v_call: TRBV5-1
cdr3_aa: CASSLDGGNTEAFF
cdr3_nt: TGCGCCAGCAGCTTGGACGGGGGGAACACTGAAGCTTTCTTT

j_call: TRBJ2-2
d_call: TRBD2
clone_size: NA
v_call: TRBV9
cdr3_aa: CASSVQLRGGNTGELFF
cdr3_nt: TGTGCCAGCAGCGTACAATTACGGGGGGGGAACACCGGGGAGCTGTTTTTT

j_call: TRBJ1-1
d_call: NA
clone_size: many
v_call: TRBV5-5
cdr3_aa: CASSPVGTRANTEAFF
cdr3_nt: TGTGCCAGCAGCCCGGTCGGGACTCGGGCGAACACTGAAGCTTTCTTT

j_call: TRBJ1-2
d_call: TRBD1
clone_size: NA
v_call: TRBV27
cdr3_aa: CASSASPGTGTYTF
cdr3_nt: TGTGCCAGCAGTGCCAGTCCCGGGACAGGGACCTACACCTTC

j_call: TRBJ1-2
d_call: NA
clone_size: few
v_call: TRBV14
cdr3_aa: CASSKYPGANDYGYTF
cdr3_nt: TGTGCCAGCAGCAAGTATCCAGGGGCAAATGACTATGGCTACACCTTC

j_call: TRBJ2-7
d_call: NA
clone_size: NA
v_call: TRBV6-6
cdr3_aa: CASSPSGSYEQYF
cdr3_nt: TGTGCCAGCAGCCCCTCGGGCTCCTACGAGCAGTACTTC

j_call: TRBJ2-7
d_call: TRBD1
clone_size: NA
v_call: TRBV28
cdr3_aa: CASSYPGQGTFGEQYF
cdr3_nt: TGTGCCAGCAGTTACCCGGGACAGGGAACGTTCGGCGAGCAGTACTTC

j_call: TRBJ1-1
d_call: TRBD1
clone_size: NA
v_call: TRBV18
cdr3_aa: CASSPRTGTNTEAFF
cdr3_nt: TGTGCCAGCTCACCCAGGACAGGAACGAACACTGAAGCTTTCTTT

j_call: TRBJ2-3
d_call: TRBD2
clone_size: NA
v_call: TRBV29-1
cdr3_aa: CSSTSGGRTDTQYF
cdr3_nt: TGCAGCTCTACTAGCGGGGGGCGCACAGATACGCAGTATTTT

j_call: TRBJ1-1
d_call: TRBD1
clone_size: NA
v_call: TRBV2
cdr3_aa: CASIRDRNTEAFF
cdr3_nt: TGTGCCAGCATACGGGACAGGAACACTGAAGCTTTCTTT

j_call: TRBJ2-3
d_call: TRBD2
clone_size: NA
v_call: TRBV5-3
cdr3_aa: CARSLCGGRADTQYF
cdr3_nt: TGTGCCAGAAGCTTGTGCGGGGGGCGGGCAGATACGCAGTATTTT

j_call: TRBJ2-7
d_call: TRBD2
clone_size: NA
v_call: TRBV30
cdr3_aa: CAWNPGGAYEQYF
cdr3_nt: TGTGCCTGGAACCCGGGGGGGGCCTACGAGCAGTACTTC

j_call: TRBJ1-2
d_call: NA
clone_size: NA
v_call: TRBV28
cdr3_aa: CASSLPMAVSYGYTF
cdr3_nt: TGTGCCAGCAGTTTACCCATGGCAGTTTCCTATGGCTACACCTTC

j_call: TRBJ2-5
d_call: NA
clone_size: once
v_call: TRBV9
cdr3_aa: CASSQGETQYF
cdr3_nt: TGTGCCAGCAGCCAGGGGGAGACCCAGTACTTC

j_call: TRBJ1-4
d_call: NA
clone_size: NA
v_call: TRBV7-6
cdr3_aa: CASSLARGQREKLFF
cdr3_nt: TGTGCCAGCAGCTTAGCCCGCGGACAGCGAGAAAAACTGTTTTTT

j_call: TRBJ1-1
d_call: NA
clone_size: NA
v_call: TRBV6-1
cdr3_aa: CASSEHQLNTEAFF
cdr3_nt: TGTGCCAGCAGTGAACATCAATTGAACACTGAAGCTTTCTTT

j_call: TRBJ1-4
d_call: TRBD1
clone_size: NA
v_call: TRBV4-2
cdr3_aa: CASSQAGGTANEKLFF
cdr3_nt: TGTGCCAGCAGCCAAGCTGGCGGGACAGCGAATGAAAAACTGTTTTTT

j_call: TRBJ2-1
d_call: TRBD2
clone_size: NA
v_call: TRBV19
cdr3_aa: CASSIGETSRSFVQFF
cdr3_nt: TGTGCCAGTAGTATAGGCGAGACTAGCCGGTCTTTTGTGCAGTTCTTC